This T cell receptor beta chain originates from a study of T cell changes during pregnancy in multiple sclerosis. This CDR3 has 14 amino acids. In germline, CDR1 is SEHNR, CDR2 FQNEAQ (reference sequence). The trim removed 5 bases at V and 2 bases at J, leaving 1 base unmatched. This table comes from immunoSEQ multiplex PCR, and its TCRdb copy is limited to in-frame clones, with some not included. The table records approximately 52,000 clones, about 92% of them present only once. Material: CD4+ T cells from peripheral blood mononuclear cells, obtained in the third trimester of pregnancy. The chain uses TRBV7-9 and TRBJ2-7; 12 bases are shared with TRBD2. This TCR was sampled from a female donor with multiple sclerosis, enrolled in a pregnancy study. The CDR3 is CASSTSGRTYEQYF. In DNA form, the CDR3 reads TGTGCCAGCAGCACTAGCGGGAGGACCTACGAGCAGTACTTC.